The 26 T cell receptor beta chains below come from one sample, sequenced in a study of OX40 agonist ivuxolimab in advanced cancers. Only in-frame clones appear in the TCRdb table, and some are missing; sequencing was by immunoSEQ multiplex PCR. The table includes about 64,000 clones, less than 95% detected once. The material sequenced was CD4+ or CD8+ T cells sorted from blood, taken in a trial of the OX40 agonist ivuxolimab. These receptors were collected from an adult with an advanced solid tumor such as melanoma, head and neck, liver or kidney cancer.

For the CDR3, the DNA is TGTGCCAGCAGCTTAGCCCAGGAGGACGAAAAACTGTTTTTT. It is translated as CASSLAQEDEKLFF. V usage is TRBV5-4 and J usage is TRBJ1-4; D gene unclear. The CDR3 runs 14 residues. With 2 bases removed from V and 8 bases from J, the gap between germline ends came to 13 bases. Germline V gene data show CDR1 as SGHNT and CDR2 as YYREEE (reference sequence).

The genes are TRBV6-5 and TRBJ1-3; D is unclear. The CDR3 contains 14 residues. Germline CDR1 is MNHEY and CDR2 is SVGAGI. V lost 3 bases and J lost 1, with 7 bases in between. The CDR3 DNA sequence: TGTGCCAGCAGTTATGATCCATCTGGAAACACCATATATTTT. This encodes CASSYDPSGNTIYF.

The V and J genes are TRBV29-1 and TRBJ1-2; 9 nucleotides agree with TRBD1. This CDR3 spans 14 amino acids. J gave up 4 bases and V 4 bases, and 7 bases lay outside the gene matches. The germline gives CDR1 SQVTM, CDR2 ANQGSEA. CDR3 in DNA: TGCAGCGTTGCCTGGGACAGGGCGATCTATGGCTACACCTTC. It translates to CSVAWDRAIYGYTF.

The chain combines TRBV27 with TRBJ2-3; D not certain. V dropped 3 bases and J dropped 1 base, with 11 bases sitting between them. This CDR3 contains 15 residues. Germline V gene sequence: CDR1 MNHEY, CDR2 SMNVEV (reference sequence). The CDR3 DNA is TGTGCCAGCAGTTTTTCCCCTCTGGGCACAGATACGCAGTATTTT. It encodes CASSFSPLGTDTQYF.

The CDR3 is CASSFSGGGSYNEQFF. In DNA form, the CDR3 reads TGTGCCAGCAGCTTTTCGGGAGGGGGTTCCTACAATGAGCAGTTCTTC. The chain couples TRBV11-2 to TRBJ2-1; TRBD2 matches at 8 bases. The CDR3 runs to 16 residues. Germline V gene lookup returns CDR1 SGHAT and CDR2 FQNNGV. With V trimmed by 3 bases and J by 1 base, 5 bases remained unmatched.

V is TRBV7-6 and J is TRBJ2-2; TRBD2 matches at 8 bases. The V gene's germline CDR1 is SGHVS and CDR2 FNYEAQ. The CDR3 extends over 14 amino acids. The ends lost 1 base at V and 7 bases at J; junction bases unmatched: 2. The CDR3 sequence is CASSLEREHGELFF. The CDR3 nucleotides read TGTGCCAGCAGCTTAGAGCGGGAGCACGGGGAGCTGTTTTTT.

The rearrangement uses TRBV6-5 and TRBJ1-2; 7 nucleotides agree with TRBD1. V lost 6 bases, J lost 4 bases, and 11 bases stayed unmatched. The CDR3 sequence is 15 residues long. Germline V gives CDR1 MNHEY, CDR2 SVGAGI. This CDR3 is CASRPVATGSYGYTF. Written as DNA, the CDR3 is TGTGCCAGCAGACCAGTTGCGACAGGGAGCTATGGCTACACCTTC.

This clone appeared a single time. This sequence joins TRBV5-6 and TRBJ1-1; TRBD1 is a possible D gene (5 bases). There are 14 residues in the CDR3. Germline CDR1 SGHDT, CDR2 YYEEEE. Trimming left V 4 bases short and J 5 bases short, with 15 bases between. CDR3 loop: CASSRARQRTEAFF. In DNA form, the CDR3 reads TGTGCCAGCAGCAGGGCCCGACAGCGGACTGAAGCTTTCTTT.

The rearrangement joins TRBV5-6 to TRBJ2-7; D unresolved. The CDR3 sequence is 14 residues long. Germline lookup yields CDR1 SGHDT and CDR2 YYEEEE. V was pared by 0 bases and J by 7 bases, with 14 bases between. The CDR3 loop is CASSLDLGSGEQYF. In nucleotides, the CDR3 is TGTGCCAGCAGCTTGGATCTGGGCTCCGGGGAGCAGTACTTC. Full variable domain (missing parts from reference TRBV5-6 and TRBJ2-7): DAGVTQSPTHLIKTRGQQVTLRCSPKSGHDTVSWYQQALGQGPQFIFQYYEEEERQRGNFPDRFSGHQFPNYSSELNVNALLLGDSALYLCASSLDLGSGEQYFGPGTRLTVT.

The V gene is TRBV29-1, the J gene TRBJ2-2, with 7 bases lining up with TRBD1. CDR1 and CDR2 from the germline V gene are SQVTM and ANQGSEA. The CDR3 consists of 18 residues. Losses at the gene ends were 3 bases for V and 0 bases for J; bases not matched to a gene: 13. DNA of the CDR3: TGCAGCGTTGACAGGAACAACCGGGACAGAGCGAACACCGGGGAGCTGTTTTTT. This translates into CSVDRNNRDRANTGELFF.

This clone was seen only once. The genes are TRBV19 and TRBJ2-5; D is possibly TRBD2 (5 bases). Germline CDR1 and CDR2: LNHDA and SQIVND (reference sequence). V lost 1 base and J lost 4, with 16 bases in between. The CDR3 totals 16 residues. CDR3 sequence (DNA): TGTGCCAGTAGTATAGCCGGGAAGGAGGCTGTAGAGACCCAGTACTTC. Protein product: CASSIAGKEAVETQYF.

This chain joins TRBV19 and TRBJ1-2; D is unclear. Trimming pared 6 bases from V and 1 base from J, leaving 21 bases between. The CDR3 length is 17 residues. The germline gives CDR1 LNHDA, CDR2 SQIVND (reference sequence). The CDR3 is CASRLYSLGSFNYGYTF. The CDR3 nucleotides read TGTGCCAGTAGACTCTACAGTCTGGGATCCTTTAACTATGGCTACACCTTC.

The rearrangement links TRBV6-6 to TRBJ2-5; possibly TRBD2 for D (6 bases). CDR3 size: 11 residues. The V and J ends lost 6 bases and 5 bases respectively, with 7 bases between them. Per the germline V gene, CDR1 is MNHNY and CDR2 is SVGAGI (reference sequence). This chain's CDR3 is CASSSGETQYF. In DNA form, the CDR3 reads TGTGCCAGCAGCAGCGGGGAGACCCAGTACTTC.

The rearrangement uses TRBV7-6 and TRBJ2-2; D possibly corresponds to TRBD2 (5 bases). V lost 5 bases and J 4 bases, leaving 11 bases between the germline ends. The CDR3 runs 14 residues. The germline gives CDR1 SGHVS, CDR2 FNYEAQ. In DNA form, the CDR3 reads TGTGCCAGCAGCGCCGGGGTGACCACCGGGGAGCTGTTTTTT. Its translation: CASSAGVTTGELFF.

V and J are TRBV18 and TRBJ1-2; no firm D call. In germline, CDR1 is KGHSH, CDR2 LQKENI. This CDR3 is built from 13 residues. The V and J ends lost 3 bases and 4 bases respectively, with 9 bases between them. The CDR3 DNA sequence: TGTGCCAGCTCACCGGACGGGTCCTATGGCTACACCTTC. Amino acid sequence: CASSPDGSYGYTF.

The chain recombines TRBV5-1 with TRBJ2-2; perhaps TRBD1 as D (5 bases). CDR1 is SGHRS, CDR2 YFSETQ, per germline. The length of the CDR3 is 15 residues. V was cut by 2 bases and J by 2 bases, with 10 bases left in between. The CDR3 region is CASSFGRANTGELFF. CDR3 DNA sequence: TGCGCCAGCAGCTTTGGCAGGGCCAACACCGGGGAGCTGTTTTTT.

This CDR3 is CASSQDRRGTYNEQFF. The CDR3 coding sequence is TGCGCCAGCAGCCAAGATCGCAGGGGAACCTACAATGAGCAGTTCTTC. This rearrangement joins TRBV4-1 to TRBJ2-1; weak D call: TRBD1 (6 bases). V was clipped by 0 bases and J by 2 bases, with 11 bases between them. CDR1 MGHRA and CDR2 YSYEKL come from the germline V gene. This CDR3 comprises 16 residues.

The CDR3: CASSLVGLPGTEAFF. DNA for the CDR3: TGTGCCAGCAGCTTAGTGGGACTCCCTGGAACGGAAGCTTTCTTT. The V and J genes are TRBV13 and TRBJ1-1; possibly TRBD1 for D (5 bases). CDR3 length: 15 amino acids. V lost 1 base, J lost 8 bases, and 17 bases lay in between. Germline V gene sequence: CDR1 PRHDT, CDR2 FYEKMQ (reference sequence).

The chain couples TRBV5-6 to TRBJ2-5; no clear D gene. CDR1 SGHDT and CDR2 YYEEEE come from the germline V gene. The CDR3 runs 18 residues. The V gene lost 2 bases and the J gene lost 2 bases, with 22 bases spanning the gap. CDR3 region: CASSFSVYILNAQETQYF. The CDR3 coding sequence is TGTGCCAGCAGCTTCTCGGTGTACATCCTAAACGCACAAGAGACCCAGTACTTC.

CDR3 nucleotides: TGTGCCAGCAGCTTCGTCCTCCGGACAGGGGCTTTAGATACGCAGTATTTT. Its translation: CASSFVLRTGALDTQYF. V and J are TRBV7-8 and TRBJ2-3, with 9 bases identical to TRBD1. J was trimmed by 5 bases and V by 3 bases; bases with no gene match: 12. CDR1 is SGHVS and CDR2 is FQNEAQ in the germline V gene. The CDR3 is 17 amino acids. Variable domain in full (rest from reference TRBV7-8 and TRBJ2-3): GAGVSQSPRYKVAKRGQDVALRCDPISGHVSLFWYQQALGQGPEFLTYFQNEAQLDKSGLPSDRFFAERPEGSVSTLKIQRTQQEDSAVYLCASSFVLRTGALDTQYFGPGTRLTVL.

This CDR3 reads CATSRDWRGGTETQYF. CDR3 DNA sequence: TGTGCCACCAGCAGAGATTGGAGAGGCGGGACGGAGACCCAGTACTTC. The chain recombines TRBV15 with TRBJ2-5; D perhaps matches TRBD2 (6 bases). The germline V gene encodes CDR1 LNHNV and CDR2 YYDKDF (reference sequence). Trimming took off 0 bases at V and 5 bases at J, with 16 bases between the two ends. CDR3 length equals 16 residues.

V gene TRBV7-2 combines with J gene TRBJ2-7, with a tentative D call TRBD2 (5 bases). Trimming took 5 bases from V and 6 from J, leaving 14 bases between them. The germline V gene has CDR1 SGHTA and CDR2 FQGNSA. CDR3 length: 13 amino acids. The CDR3 DNA reads TGTGCCAGCAGCCCCGGGGTCGCTCGCGAGCAGTACTTC. This codes for CASSPGVAREQYF.

This clone was counted a single time. V and J are TRBV28 and TRBJ2-1; tentatively, D is TRBD2 (6 bases). This CDR3 contains 15 residues. The germline V and J ends were trimmed by 2 bases and 2 bases, with 10 bases remaining between them. Germline CDR1 reads MDHEN; CDR2 reads SYDVKM. In nucleotides, the CDR3 is TGTGCCAGCAGTTTAGGCGGGGTCGCCTACAATGAGCAGTTCTTC. This encodes CASSLGGVAYNEQFF.

The chain couples TRBV7-8 to TRBJ1-5; TRBD1 is a possible D gene (5 bases). Germline CDR1 reads SGHVS; CDR2 reads FQNEAQ. Deletions cut 1 base from V and 4 bases from J, with 14 bases between. The CDR3 is 16 residues long. CDR3 nucleotides: TGTGCCAGCAGCTTAGGTCCGGCGGGGGGGAATCAGCCCCAGCATTTT. Translation gives CASSLGPAGGNQPQHF.

DNA of the CDR3: TGTGCCAGCTCAGACAGGGATCGTAACACTGAAGCTTTCTTT. Translation gives CASSDRDRNTEAFF. This rearrangement joins TRBV18 to TRBJ1-1; TRBD1 matches at 7 bases. The CDR3 is 14 residues long. J lost 2 bases, V lost 5 bases, and 5 bases had no gene match. The V gene's germline CDR1 is KGHSH and CDR2 LQKENI.

The rearrangement links TRBV29-1 to TRBJ2-2; D gene uncertain. V was clipped by 4 bases and J by 4 bases, with 7 bases between them. Germline lookup yields CDR1 SQVTM and CDR2 ANQGSEA. The CDR3 is 12 amino acids. DNA of the CDR3: TGCAGCGTTGGACGGACCACCGGGGAGCTGTTTTTT. Protein product: CSVGRTTGELFF.